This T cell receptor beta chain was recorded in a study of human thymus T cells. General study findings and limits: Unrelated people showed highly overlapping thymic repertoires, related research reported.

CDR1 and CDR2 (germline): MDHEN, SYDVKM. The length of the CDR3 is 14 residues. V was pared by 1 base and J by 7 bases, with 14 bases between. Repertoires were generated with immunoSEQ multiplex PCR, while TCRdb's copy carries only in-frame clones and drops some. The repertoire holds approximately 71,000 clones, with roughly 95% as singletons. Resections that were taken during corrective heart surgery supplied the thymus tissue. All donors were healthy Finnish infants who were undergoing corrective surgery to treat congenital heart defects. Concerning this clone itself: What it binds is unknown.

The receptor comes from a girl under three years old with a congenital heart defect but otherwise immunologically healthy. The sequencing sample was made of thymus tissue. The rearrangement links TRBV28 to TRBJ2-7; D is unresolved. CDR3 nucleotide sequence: TGTGCCAGCAGTTTATCCTGCTCCCAATGGGAGCAGTACTTC. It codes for CASSLSCSQWEQYF. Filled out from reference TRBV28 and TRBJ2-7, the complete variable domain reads DVKVTQSSRYLVKRTGEKVFLECVQDMDHENMFWYRQDPGLGLRLIYFSYDVKMKEKGDIPEGYSVSREKKERFSLILESASTNQTSMYLCASSLSCSQWEQYFGPGTRLTVT.